This T cell receptor (beta chain) was identified in a study of vaccination and CD4 T cells after COVID-19. Study overall: Diagnosis preceded the drawing of post-COVID samples by a median roughly 93 days (range 35 to 161).

One entry per CDR3 protein results from TCRdb running MiXCR on the PCR reads. The sample lists more than 20,000 distinct CDR3 sequences, over 40% seen once, with approximately 1.1% in the top ten. General study results and limits: Spike mono-reactivity applied to 304 of 307 vaccine-specific clones detected in convalescent patients.

The junction had 10 bases not matched to a gene; V was cut back by 4 bases and J by 4 bases. CDR1 and CDR2 from the germline V gene are MGHRA and YSYEKL. There are 17 residues in the CDR3. With regard to this clonotype: Its antigen is not identified.

The source of this sequence is a human donor who had recovered from COVID-19. Material: CD4+ T cells from blood, obtained before SARS-CoV-2 vaccination. The chain uses TRBV4-1 and TRBJ2-5; TRBD2 agrees at 12 bases. CDR3 in amino acids: CASSLRGEGLAGETQYF. CDR3 nucleotide sequence: TGCGCCAGCAGCCTCAGGGGAGAGGGACTAGCGGGAGAGACCCAGTACTTC.